Described below is a single TCR beta chain sequence and its context. Its antigen is not identified. The data derive from a study of shared clonotypes between healthy human individuals. Study-level points and caveats: Measured sharing among donors was expected to vary with sequencing depth. The small donor group covered limited genetic and exposure diversity.

Trimming removed 2 bases from V and 3 bases from J, with 16 bases in between. There are 16 residues in the CDR3. The table came from immunoSEQ multiplex PCR; TCRdb's copy has only in-frame clones and leaves some out. Of 1,500,000 or so clones listed, around 95% are singletons. Recent acute infections and vaccinations were absent in the healthy HIV-negative adult donors. Both subsets, CD45RA+ naive and CD45RA-negative memory, were split from the CD4+ cells. The sample consisted of naive CD4+ T cells sorted from blood. As to subset: CD45RA+ positively selected. This receptor was identified in a man aged 25 to 40 in good health. V gene TRBV23-1 combines with J gene TRBJ1-2; no definite D call. TRBV23-1 is recorded as an ORF, its role being uncertain. Here the CDR3 DNA reads TGCGCCAGCAGTCAACGACCCATGCATGCGGACTATGGCTACACCTTC. The encoded protein is CASSQRPMHADYGYTF.